The clone carrying this TCR beta chain was seen ten or more times. Previously reported methods and listed TCR primers produced the bulk TCR libraries. In TCRdb, the PCR reads were re-called with MiXCR into one record per CDR3 protein. The data show approximately 630,000 distinct CDR3 sequences, roughly 27% seen once. Between the trimmed V and J ends, which lost 2 bases and 0 bases, there was a span of 7 bases. The CDR3 is 15 residues long. Germline CDR1 is SEHNR and CDR2 is FQNEAQ (reference sequence). The source of the sample is a study of molecular identifiers for immune sequencing clone quantification.

The clonotype comes from a human donor in good health. Some libraries in this study had Jurkat cell RNA spiked in. Sequencing used naive CD8+ T cells from blood, with Jurkat cell RNA spiked in. Specified subset: FACS-sorted CD8+CD4-CCR7+CD45RA+ naive T cells. The rearrangement uses TRBV7-9 and TRBJ1-4; D is ambiguous. The chain's CDR3 is CASSLNGATNEKLFF. The CDR3 region has the DNA TGTGCCAGCAGCTTAAACGGAGCAACTAATGAAAAACTGTTTTTT. Supplemented by reference TRBV7-9 and TRBJ1-4, the full variable domain reads DTGVSQNPRHKITKRGQNVTFRCDPISEHNRLYWYRQTLGQGPEFLTYFQNEAQLEKSRLLSDRFSAERPKGSFSTLEIQRTEQGDSAMYLCASSLNGATNEKLFFGSGTQLSVL.